This T cell receptor (beta chain) stems from a study of shared clonotypes between healthy human individuals. Clones were read by immunoSEQ multiplex PCR, and TCRdb kept only the in-frame ones, dropping some. Of about 2.2 million clones listed, approximately 94% are singletons. CDR1 and CDR2 from the germline V gene are SEHNR and FQNEAQ (reference sequence). Deletions cut 5 bases from V and 5 bases from J, with 19 bases between. CDR3 size: 15 residues. Study conclusions and caveats: All-four-donor shared clonotypes had higher generation probabilities than non-shared clonotypes did.

Naive CD8 cells comprised CD45RO-negative, CCR7-positively selected cells, excluding terminally differentiated effector memory CD45RA+ cells. On this clone itself: Its antigen remains unknown.

Sequenced sample: naive CD8+ T cells from PBMCs. This chain joins TRBV7-9 and TRBJ2-7; D uncertain. The clonotype comes from a young man in good health. Some clones in this sample may be carry-over from other donors' samples. CDR3 sequence reads: CASSHGFIQANEQYF. DNA for the CDR3: TGTGCCAGCAGCCATGGGTTCATCCAGGCCAACGAGCAGTACTTC.